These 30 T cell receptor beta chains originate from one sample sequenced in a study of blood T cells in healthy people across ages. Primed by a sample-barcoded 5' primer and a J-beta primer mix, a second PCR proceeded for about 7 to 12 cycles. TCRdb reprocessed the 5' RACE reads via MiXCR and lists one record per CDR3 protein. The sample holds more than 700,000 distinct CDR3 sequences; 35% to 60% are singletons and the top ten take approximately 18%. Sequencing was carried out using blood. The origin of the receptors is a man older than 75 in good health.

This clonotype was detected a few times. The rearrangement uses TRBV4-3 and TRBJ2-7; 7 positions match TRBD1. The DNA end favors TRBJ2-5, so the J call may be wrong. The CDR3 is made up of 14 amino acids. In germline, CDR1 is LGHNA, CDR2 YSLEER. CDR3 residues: CASSQNRGWGTQYF. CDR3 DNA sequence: TGCGCCAGCAGCCAGAACAGGGGCTGGGGGACCCAGTACTTC.

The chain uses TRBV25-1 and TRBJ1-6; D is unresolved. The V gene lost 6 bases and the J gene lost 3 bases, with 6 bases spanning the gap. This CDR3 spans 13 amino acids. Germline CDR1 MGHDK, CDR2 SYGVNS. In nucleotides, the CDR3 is TGTGCCAGCAGCGACGGCTATAATTCACCCCTCCACTTT. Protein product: CASSDGYNSPLHF.

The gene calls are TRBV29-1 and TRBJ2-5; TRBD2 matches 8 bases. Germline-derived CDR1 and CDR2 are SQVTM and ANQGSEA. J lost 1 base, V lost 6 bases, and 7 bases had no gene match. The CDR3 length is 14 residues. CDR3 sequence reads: CSVTVGGVQETQYF. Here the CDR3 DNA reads TGCAGCGTAACAGTCGGGGGGGTCCAAGAGACCCAGTACTTC. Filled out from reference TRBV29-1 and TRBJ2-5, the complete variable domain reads SAVISQKPSRDICQRGTSLTIQCQVDSQVTMMFWYRQQPGQSLTLIATANQGSEATYESGFVIDKFPISRPNLTFSTLTVSNMSPEDSSIYLCSVTVGGVQETQYFGPGTRLLVL.

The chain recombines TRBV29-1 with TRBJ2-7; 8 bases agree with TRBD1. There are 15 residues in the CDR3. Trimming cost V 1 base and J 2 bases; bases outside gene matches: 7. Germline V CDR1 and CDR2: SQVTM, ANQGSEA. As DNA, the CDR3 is TGCAGCGTTGAAGGAGACAGGGGCGCTGCCTACGAGCAGTACTTC. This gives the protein CSVEGDRGAAYEQYF.

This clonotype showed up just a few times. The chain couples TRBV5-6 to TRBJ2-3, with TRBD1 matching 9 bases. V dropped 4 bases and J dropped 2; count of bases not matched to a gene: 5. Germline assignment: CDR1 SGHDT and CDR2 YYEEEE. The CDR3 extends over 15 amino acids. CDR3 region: CASSRTGDNTDTQYF. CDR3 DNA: TGTGCCAGCAGCCGGACAGGGGACAACACAGATACGCAGTATTTT.

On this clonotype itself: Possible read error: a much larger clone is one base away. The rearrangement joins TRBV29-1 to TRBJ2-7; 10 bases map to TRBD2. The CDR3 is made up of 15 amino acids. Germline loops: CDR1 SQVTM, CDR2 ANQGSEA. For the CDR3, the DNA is TGCAGCGTTGATTTGGCTAGCGGGAGCTCCCACGAGCAGTACTTC. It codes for CSVDLASGSSHEQYF.

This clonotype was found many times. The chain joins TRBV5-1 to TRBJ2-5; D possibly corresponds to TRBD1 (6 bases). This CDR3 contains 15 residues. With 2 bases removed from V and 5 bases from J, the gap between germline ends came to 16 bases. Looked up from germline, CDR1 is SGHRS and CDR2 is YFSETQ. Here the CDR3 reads CASSLENRVGETQYF. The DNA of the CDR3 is TGCGCCAGCAGCTTAGAAAACAGGGTTGGGGAGACCCAGTACTTC. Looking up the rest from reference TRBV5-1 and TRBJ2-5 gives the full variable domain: KAGVTQTPRYLIKTRGQQVTLSCSPISGHRSVSWYQQTPGQGLQFLFEYFSETQRNKGNFPGRFSGRQFSNSRSEMNVSTLELGDSALYLCASSLENRVGETQYFGPGTRLLVL.

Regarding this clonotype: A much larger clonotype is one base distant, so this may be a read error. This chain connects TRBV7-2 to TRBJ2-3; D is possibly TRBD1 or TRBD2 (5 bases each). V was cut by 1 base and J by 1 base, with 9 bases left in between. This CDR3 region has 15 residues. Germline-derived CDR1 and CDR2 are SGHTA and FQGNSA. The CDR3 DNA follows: TGTACCAGCAGCTTAGGTGGGGACCGCACAGATACGCAGTATTTT. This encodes CTSSLGGDRTDTQYF.

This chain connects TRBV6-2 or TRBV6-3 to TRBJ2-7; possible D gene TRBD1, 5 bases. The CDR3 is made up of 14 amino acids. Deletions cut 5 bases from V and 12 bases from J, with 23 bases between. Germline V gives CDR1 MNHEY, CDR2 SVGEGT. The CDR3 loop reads CASSGPEGVLSVYF. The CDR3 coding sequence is TGTGCCAGCAGTGGGCCCGAAGGGGTTCTATCTGTGTACTTC.

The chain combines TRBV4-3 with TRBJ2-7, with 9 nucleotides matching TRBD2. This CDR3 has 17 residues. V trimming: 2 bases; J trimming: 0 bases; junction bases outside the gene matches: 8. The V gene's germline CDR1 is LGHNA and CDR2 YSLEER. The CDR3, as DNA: TGCGCCAGCAGCCAATATATAGCGGGGGTATCCTCCTACGAGCAGTACTTC. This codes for CASSQYIAGVSSYEQYF.

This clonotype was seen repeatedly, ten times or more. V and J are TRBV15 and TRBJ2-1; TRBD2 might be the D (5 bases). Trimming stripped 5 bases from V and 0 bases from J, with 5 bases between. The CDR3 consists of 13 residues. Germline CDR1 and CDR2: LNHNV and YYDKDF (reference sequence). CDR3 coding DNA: TGTGCCACCAGCGGGAGCTCCTACAATGAGCAGTTCTTC. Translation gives CATSGSSYNEQFF. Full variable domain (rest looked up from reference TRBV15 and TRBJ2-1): DAMVIQNPRYQVTQFGKPVTLSCSQTLNHNVMYWYQQKSSQAPKLLFHYYDKDFNNEADTPDNFQSRRPNTSFCFLDIRSPGLGDTAMYLCATSGSSYNEQFFGPGTRLTVL.

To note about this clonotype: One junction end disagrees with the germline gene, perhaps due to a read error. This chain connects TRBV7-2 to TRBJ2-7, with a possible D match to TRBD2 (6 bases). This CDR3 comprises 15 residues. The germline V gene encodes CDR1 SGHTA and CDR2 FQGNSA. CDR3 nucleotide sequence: TGTGCCAGCAGCTTGAACCGGGACTGGTCCTACAAGCAGTACTTC. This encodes CASSLNRDWSYKQYF. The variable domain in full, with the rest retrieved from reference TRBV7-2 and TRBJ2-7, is GAGVSQSPSNKVTEKGKDVELRCDPISGHTALYWYRQSLGQGLEFLIYFQGNSAPDKSGLPSDRFSAERTGGSVSTLTIQRTQQEDSAVYLCASSLNRDWSYKQYFGPGTRLTVT.

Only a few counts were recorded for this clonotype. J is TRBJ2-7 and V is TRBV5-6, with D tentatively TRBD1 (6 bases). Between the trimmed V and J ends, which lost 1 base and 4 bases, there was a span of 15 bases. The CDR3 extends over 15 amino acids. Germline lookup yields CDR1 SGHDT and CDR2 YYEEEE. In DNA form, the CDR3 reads TGTGCCAGCAGCTTGATTGGGGACATCGGGTACGAGCAGTACTTC. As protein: CASSLIGDIGYEQYF.

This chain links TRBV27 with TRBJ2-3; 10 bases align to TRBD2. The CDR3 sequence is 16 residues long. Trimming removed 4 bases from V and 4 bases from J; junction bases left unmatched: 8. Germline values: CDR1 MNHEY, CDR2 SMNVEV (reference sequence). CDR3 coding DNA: TGTGCCAGCAGTTCTTTAGCGGGAGGTGGGCCAGATACGCAGTATTTT. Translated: CASSSLAGGGPDTQYF.

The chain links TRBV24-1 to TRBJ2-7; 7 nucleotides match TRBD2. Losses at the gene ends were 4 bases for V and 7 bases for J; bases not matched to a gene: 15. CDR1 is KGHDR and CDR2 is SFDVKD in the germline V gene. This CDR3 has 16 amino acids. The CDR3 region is CATSDPSGNSYNEQYF. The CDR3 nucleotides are TGTGCCACCAGTGACCCCAGCGGGAACAGCTACAATGAGCAGTACTTC.

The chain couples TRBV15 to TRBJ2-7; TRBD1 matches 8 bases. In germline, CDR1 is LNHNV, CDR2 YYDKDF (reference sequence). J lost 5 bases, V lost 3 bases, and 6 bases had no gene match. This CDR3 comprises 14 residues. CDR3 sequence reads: CATSRTGVVHEQYF. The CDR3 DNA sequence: TGTGCCACCAGCAGGACAGGGGTTGTCCACGAGCAGTACTTC.

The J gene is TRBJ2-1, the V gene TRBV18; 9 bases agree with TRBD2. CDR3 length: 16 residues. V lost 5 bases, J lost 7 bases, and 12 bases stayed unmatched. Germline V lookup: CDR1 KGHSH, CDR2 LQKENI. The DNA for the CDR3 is TGTGCCAGCTCAATCATCGAGGTGCTAGCGGGAAATGAGCAGTTCTTC. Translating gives CASSIIEVLAGNEQFF.

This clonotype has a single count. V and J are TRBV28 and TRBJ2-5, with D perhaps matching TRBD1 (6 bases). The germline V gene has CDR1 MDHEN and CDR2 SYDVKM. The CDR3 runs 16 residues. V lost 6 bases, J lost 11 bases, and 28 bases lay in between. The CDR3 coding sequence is TGTGCCAGCAGCCTCACCACAGGGAGAGGTGGCAATGAGCAGTACTTC. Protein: CASSLTTGRGGNEQYF.

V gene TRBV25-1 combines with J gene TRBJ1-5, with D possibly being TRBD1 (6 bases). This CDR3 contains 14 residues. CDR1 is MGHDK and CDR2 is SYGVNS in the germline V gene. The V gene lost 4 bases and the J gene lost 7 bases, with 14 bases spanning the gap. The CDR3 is CASSGGTGNQPQHF. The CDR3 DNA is TGTGCCAGCAGTGGGGGAACAGGGAACCAGCCCCAGCATTTT.

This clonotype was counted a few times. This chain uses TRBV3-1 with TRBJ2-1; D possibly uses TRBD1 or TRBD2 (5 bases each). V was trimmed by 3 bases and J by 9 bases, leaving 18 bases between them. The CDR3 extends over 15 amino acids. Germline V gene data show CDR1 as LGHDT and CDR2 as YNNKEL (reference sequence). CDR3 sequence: CASSQLGPPHSEQFF. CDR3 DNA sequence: TGTGCCAGCAGCCAGTTGGGACCACCTCACAGTGAGCAGTTCTTC.

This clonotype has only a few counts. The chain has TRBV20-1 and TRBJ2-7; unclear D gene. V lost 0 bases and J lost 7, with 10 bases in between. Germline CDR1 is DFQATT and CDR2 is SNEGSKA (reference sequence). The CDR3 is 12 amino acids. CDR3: CSAREVVNEQYF. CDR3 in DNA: TGCAGTGCTAGAGAGGTCGTCAATGAGCAGTACTTC.

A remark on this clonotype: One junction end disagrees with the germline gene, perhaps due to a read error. The CDR3 region is CASSYGPYYEQYF. The DNA of the CDR3 is TGTGCCAGTAGTTACGGGCCCTACTACGAGCAGTACTTC. The chain recombines TRBV6-2 or TRBV6-3 with TRBJ2-5, with no clear D. The DNA end lines up better with TRBJ2-7; the J call may be wrong. This CDR3 comprises 13 residues. The germline V gene has CDR1 MNHEY and CDR2 SVGEGT.

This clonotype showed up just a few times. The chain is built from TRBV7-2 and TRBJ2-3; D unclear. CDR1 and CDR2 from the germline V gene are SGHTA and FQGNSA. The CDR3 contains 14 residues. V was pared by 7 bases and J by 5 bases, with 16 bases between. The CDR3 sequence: CASNIEDGRDTQYF. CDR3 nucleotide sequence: TGTGCCAGCAACATTGAGGACGGACGAGATACGCAGTATTTT.

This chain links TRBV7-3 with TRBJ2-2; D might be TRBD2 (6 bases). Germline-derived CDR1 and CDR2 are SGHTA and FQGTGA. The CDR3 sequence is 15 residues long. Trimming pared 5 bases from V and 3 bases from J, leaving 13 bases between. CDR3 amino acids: CASSIRGGDTGELFF. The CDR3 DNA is TGTGCCAGCAGCATTAGAGGAGGGGACACCGGGGAGCTGTTTTTT.

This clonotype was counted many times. The CDR3 loop is CASSFISTDTQYF. CDR3 coding DNA: TGTGCCAGCAGCTTTATAAGCACAGATACGCAGTATTTT. V gene TRBV7-2 combines with J gene TRBJ2-3, with unresolved D. CDR3 length: 13 residues. Trimming removed 3 bases at V and 0 bases at J, with 4 bases between. Per germline, CDR1 SGHTA and CDR2 FQGNSA.

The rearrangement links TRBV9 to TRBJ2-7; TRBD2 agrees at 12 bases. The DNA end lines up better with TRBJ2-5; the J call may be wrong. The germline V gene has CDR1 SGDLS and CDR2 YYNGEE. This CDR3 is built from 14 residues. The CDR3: CASSTGLAGETQYF. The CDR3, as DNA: TGTGCCAGCAGCACCGGACTAGCGGGGGAGACCCAGTACTTC.

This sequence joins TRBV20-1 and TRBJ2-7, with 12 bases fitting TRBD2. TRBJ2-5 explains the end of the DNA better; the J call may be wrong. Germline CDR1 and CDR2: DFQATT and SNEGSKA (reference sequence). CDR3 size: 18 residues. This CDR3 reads CSARGGLTSGGIQETQYF. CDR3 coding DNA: TGCAGTGCTAGGGGGGGCCTGACTAGCGGGGGCATCCAAGAGACCCAGTACTTC.

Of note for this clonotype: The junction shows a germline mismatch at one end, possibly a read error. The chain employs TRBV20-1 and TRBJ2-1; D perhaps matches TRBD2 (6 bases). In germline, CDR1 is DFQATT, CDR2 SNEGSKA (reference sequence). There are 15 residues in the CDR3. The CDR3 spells CSASFGTQLYNGQFF. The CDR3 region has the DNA TGCAGTGCTAGTTTTGGGACTCAACTCTACAATGGGCAGTTCTTC.

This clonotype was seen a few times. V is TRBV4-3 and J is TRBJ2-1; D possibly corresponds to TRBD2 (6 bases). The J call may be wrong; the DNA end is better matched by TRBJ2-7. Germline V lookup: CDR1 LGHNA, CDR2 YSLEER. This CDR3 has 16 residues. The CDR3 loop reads CASSPVAGSSYNEQYF. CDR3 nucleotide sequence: TGCGCCAGCAGCCCAGTCGCGGGAAGCTCCTACAATGAGCAGTACTTC.

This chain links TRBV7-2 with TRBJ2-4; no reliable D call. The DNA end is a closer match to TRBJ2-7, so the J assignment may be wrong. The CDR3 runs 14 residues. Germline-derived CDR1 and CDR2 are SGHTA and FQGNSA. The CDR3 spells CASSLGQAAYEQYF. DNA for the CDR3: TGTGCCAGCAGCTTAGGCCAGGCGGCCTACGAGCAGTACTTC.